This TCR beta chain originates from a study of blood T cell repertoires in COVID-19. Study in general: Whether acute or convalescent, the COVID-19 samples came from the United States, Italy and Spain.

Produced via immunoSEQ multiplex PCR; TCRdb's table is partial and in-frame only. Of 250,000 or so clones in the sample, around 82% were seen once. Adults between roughly 18 and 90 years of age took part from about two dozen US areas. In assigning cohorts, the study relied on participant-reported clinical history. CDR3 size: 14 residues. Germline loops: CDR1 SEHNR, CDR2 FQNEAQ (reference sequence). V dropped 5 bases and J dropped 3 bases, with 11 bases sitting between them. V is TRBV7-9 and J is TRBJ2-1, with D perhaps TRBD1 (6 bases). Material: PBMCs or T cells enriched from blood (not recorded which). The TCR was taken from a woman in her thirties or forties who had been exposed to COVID-19. CDR3 in DNA: TGTGCCAGCAGCCGCACAGGGTACTACAATGAGCAGTTCTTC. Its protein product is CASSRTGYYNEQFF.